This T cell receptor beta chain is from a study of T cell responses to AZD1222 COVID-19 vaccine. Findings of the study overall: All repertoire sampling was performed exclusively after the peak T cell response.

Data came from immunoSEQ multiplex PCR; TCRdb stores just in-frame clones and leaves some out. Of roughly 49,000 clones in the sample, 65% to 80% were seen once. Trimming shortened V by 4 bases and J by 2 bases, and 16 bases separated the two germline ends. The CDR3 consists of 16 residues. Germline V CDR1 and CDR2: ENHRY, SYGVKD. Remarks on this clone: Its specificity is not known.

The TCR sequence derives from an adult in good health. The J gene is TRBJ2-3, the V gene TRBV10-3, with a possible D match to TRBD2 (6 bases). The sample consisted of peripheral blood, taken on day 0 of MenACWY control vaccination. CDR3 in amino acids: CAISAGAGLITDTQYF. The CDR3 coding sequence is TGTGCCATCAGTGCGGGTGCGGGATTAATCACAGATACGCAGTATTTT.